The next 29 T cell receptor beta chains were all read from a single sample in a study of shared clonotypes between healthy human individuals. Positive CCR7 selection of CD45RO-negative cells yielded the naive CD8 cells, and terminally differentiated effector memory CD45RA+ cells were excluded. Produced via immunoSEQ multiplex PCR; TCRdb's table is partial and in-frame only. The data contain about 800,000 clones, about 96% of them singletons. Sequencing was done on a sample of naive CD8+ T cells sorted from blood. These receptors all come from a man aged 25-40 years in good health.

The chain uses TRBV15 and TRBJ1-1, with D possibly being TRBD1 (5 bases). The germline gives CDR1 LNHNV, CDR2 YYDKDF (reference sequence). The CDR3 has 13 amino acids. V was pared by 3 bases and J by 8 bases, with 13 bases between. The CDR3 DNA reads as TGTGCCACCAGCAGGGGTACAGGAACCGAAGCTTTCTTT. Translation: CATSRGTGTEAFF.

As to this clone: The sample carries other DNA sequences with the same CDR3. The V and J genes are TRBV19 and TRBJ2-3, with 9 bases identical to TRBD2. Germline-derived CDR1 and CDR2 are LNHDA and SQIVND (reference sequence). V shed 5 bases, J shed 4 bases, and the junction held 7 bases outside the gene matches. CDR3 size: 15 residues. The chain's CDR3 is CASSLLAGAADTQYF. The CDR3 bases are TGTGCCAGTAGTTTATTAGCGGGAGCCGCAGATACGCAGTATTTT.

With respect to this clone: Other DNA sequences of this sample code for an identical CDR3. The chain employs TRBV5-4 and TRBJ2-5, with a possible D match to TRBD2 (5 bases). The CDR3 totals 13 residues. V was trimmed by 2 bases and J by 5 bases, leaving 10 bases between them. Per the germline V gene, CDR1 is SGHNT and CDR2 is YYREEE (reference sequence). The CDR3 is CASSLEGRETQYF. CDR3 nucleotide sequence: TGTGCCAGCAGCTTAGAGGGTAGGGAGACCCAGTACTTC.

In nucleotides, the CDR3 is TGTGCCAGCAGTTTCTTGGGTCAGGGGGTAGTCAATGGCTACACCTTC. Translated: CASSFLGQGVVNGYTF. The V and J genes are TRBV28 and TRBJ1-2, with 7 bases identical to TRBD1. The V gene's germline CDR1 is MDHEN and CDR2 SYDVKM. CDR3 length equals 16 residues. The trim removed 3 bases at V and 6 bases at J, leaving 13 bases unmatched.

The DNA for the CDR3 is TGTGCAAGTCGCTTAGTTAGCGAGGGAGGGGGGACAGAGACCCAGTACTTC. Translating it yields CASRLVSEGGGTETQYF. V and J are TRBV12-2 and TRBJ2-5; the listed D gene, TRBD2, was not tested against the DNA. TRBV12-2 is a listed pseudogene. CDR3 size: 17 residues.

The V call is TRBV20-1, the J call TRBJ2-1, with no clear D. The CDR3 length is 11 residues. V was cut by 5 bases and J by 7 bases, with 9 bases left in between. Germline V gene sequence: CDR1 DFQATT, CDR2 SNEGSKA (reference sequence). The CDR3 is CSAPTGNEQFF. The CDR3, as DNA: TGCAGTGCTCCGACGGGTAATGAGCAGTTCTTC.

This chain links TRBV6-5 with TRBJ2-7, with no clear D. The CDR3 has 12 amino acids. Trimming pared 8 bases from V and 3 bases from J, leaving 11 bases between. The germline V gene has CDR1 MNHEY and CDR2 SVGAGI. The CDR3 spells CASFGRNYEQYF. CDR3 in DNA: TGTGCCAGCTTCGGGCGAAACTACGAGCAGTACTTC.

The rearrangement joins TRBV18 to TRBJ2-3; a weak D match, TRBD1 (5 bases). Germline CDR1 KGHSH, CDR2 LQKENI. The length of the CDR3 is 14 residues. Trimming pared 6 bases from V and 2 bases from J, leaving 12 bases between. CDR3 sequence reads: CASSLQEHTDTQYF. CDR3 DNA sequence: TGTGCCAGCTCTCTACAGGAGCACACAGATACGCAGTATTTT.

The chain combines TRBV10-3 with TRBJ2-7; 11 bases line up with TRBD1. Germline CDR1 is ENHRY and CDR2 is SYGVKD. The CDR3 is 15 residues long. Trimming removed 7 bases from V and 2 bases from J; junction bases left unmatched: 7. The CDR3 DNA sequence: TGTGCCATCACCGCGGGACAGGGGGGAACCTACGAGCAGTACTTC. Protein sequence: CAITAGQGGTYEQYF.

As regards this clone: This sample also contains other DNA sequences that code for the same CDR3. CDR3 loop: CASSLGRGRGYTF. The CDR3 region has the DNA TGTGCCAGCAGTTTGGGCAGGGGGCGAGGCTACACCTTC. V usage is TRBV27 and J usage is TRBJ1-2; 8 bases fit TRBD1. The CDR3 contains 13 residues. Germline trimming cut 3 bases from V and 8 bases from J; bases unmatched to any gene: 5. CDR1 is MNHEY, CDR2 SMNVEV, per germline (reference sequence).

This rearrangement joins TRBV6-1 to TRBJ1-5; D remains ambiguous. V lost 4 bases to trimming and J lost 3 bases, with 13 bases between them. CDR3 length: 15 residues. Looked up from germline, CDR1 is MNHNS and CDR2 is SASEGT. Here the CDR3 reads CASSGWGINNQPQHF. CDR3 coding DNA: TGTGCCAGCAGTGGTTGGGGTATAAACAATCAGCCCCAGCATTTT.

The V call is TRBV7-3, the J call TRBJ2-2; 7 bases agree with TRBD2. Trimming removed 0 bases from V and 4 bases from J; junction bases left unmatched: 2. The CDR3 consists of 15 residues. Looked up from germline, CDR1 is SGHTA and CDR2 is FQGTGA. The CDR3 loop is CASSLTAGATGELFF. CDR3 DNA: TGTGCCAGCAGCTTAACGGCGGGAGCCACCGGGGAGCTGTTTTTT. Filled out from reference TRBV7-3 and TRBJ2-2, the complete variable domain reads GAGVSQTPSNKVTEKGKYVELRCDPISGHTALYWYRQSLGQGPEFLIYFQGTGAADDSGLPNDRFFAVRPEGSVSTLKIQRTERGDSAVYLCASSLTAGATGELFFGEGSRLTVL.

V gene TRBV7-6 combines with J gene TRBJ2-2, with D perhaps matching TRBD1 or TRBD2 (5 bases each). Germline V gene data show CDR1 as SGHVS and CDR2 as FNYEAQ. The CDR3 extends over 17 amino acids. The germline V and J ends were trimmed by 5 bases and 5 bases, with 21 bases remaining between them. The CDR3 is CASSQPRGALGTGELFF. The CDR3 nucleotides read TGTGCCAGCAGCCAACCCCGAGGGGCTTTGGGGACCGGGGAGCTGTTTTTT.

The V call is TRBV6-5, the J call TRBJ2-2, with D unclear. The V gene's germline CDR1 is MNHEY and CDR2 SVGAGI. Deletions cut 3 bases from V and 2 bases from J, with 10 bases between. CDR3 size: 15 residues. The CDR3 coding sequence is TGTGCCAGCAGTTATACTCCGGATAACACCGGGGAGCTGTTTTTT. Translation gives CASSYTPDNTGELFF.

This clone occurred once. This rearrangement joins TRBV29-1 to TRBJ2-5, with 8 bases fitting TRBD1. Germline V gene lookup returns CDR1 SQVTM and CDR2 ANQGSEA. This CDR3 contains 15 residues. The V and J ends lost 0 bases and 1 base, in that order; junction bases with no gene match: 4. CDR3 coding DNA: TGCAGCGTTGAAGAGGGACAGGACCCCCAAGAGACCCAGTACTTC. This translates into CSVEEGQDPQETQYF.

The chain carries TRBV6-4 and TRBJ2-5; 7 nucleotides agree with TRBD1. CDR1 and CDR2 from the germline V gene are MRHNA and SNTAGT. The CDR3 sequence is 15 residues long. Unmatched junction bases numbered 10, after V lost 4 bases and J lost 5 bases. DNA of the CDR3: TGTGCCAGCAGTGCGCACAGGGGTCGCTTTGAGACCCAGTACTTC. Residues: CASSAHRGRFETQYF.

This clone was detected only once. The gene calls are TRBV5-5 and TRBJ2-1, with 11 nucleotides matching TRBD2. This CDR3 contains 18 residues. V gave up 4 bases and J gave up 4 bases; unmatched junction bases: 13. The germline CDR1 and CDR2 sequences are SGHKS and YYEKEE (reference sequence). CDR3 amino acids: CASSPPLAGGPRYNEQFF. The CDR3 DNA follows: TGTGCCAGCAGCCCCCCGTTAGCGGGAGGGCCGCGGTACAATGAGCAGTTCTTC. The full variable domain, with the rest looked up from reference TRBV5-5 and TRBJ2-1, is DAGVTQSPTHLIKTRGQQVTLRCSPISGHKSVSWYQQVLGQGPQFIFQYYEKEERGRGNFPDRFSARQFPNYSSELNVNALLLGDSALYLCASSPPLAGGPRYNEQFFGPGTRLTVL.

CDR3 in DNA: TGTGCCAGCAGCGTGCTCAAAGAGGGAGGGACAGATACGCAGTATTTT. It codes for CASSVLKEGGTDTQYF. The chain employs TRBV28 and TRBJ2-3, with 7 positions matching TRBD2. The germline gives CDR1 MDHEN, CDR2 SYDVKM. The J segment lost 3 bases and the V segment lost 6 bases, leaving 12 bases of the junction unmatched. The CDR3 is 16 amino acids.

CDR3 loop: CASSGQGLDTQYF. The DNA for the CDR3 is TGTGCCAGCAGTGGACAGGGTCTAGATACGCAGTATTTT. V gene TRBV25-1 combines with J gene TRBJ2-3; 7 positions match TRBD1. CDR3 length: 13 amino acids. Germline assignment: CDR1 MGHDK and CDR2 SYGVNS. V lost 4 bases and J lost 5; bases outside the gene matches: 3.

This chain links TRBV7-2 with TRBJ2-7, with 10 bases fitting TRBD2. J was trimmed by 3 bases and V by 0 bases; bases with no gene match: 8. The length of the CDR3 is 17 residues. From germline, CDR1 is SGHTA and CDR2 FQGNSA. Here the CDR3 DNA reads TGTGCCAGCAGCTTAGCGACGACTAGCGGGTCGCTCTACGAGCAGTACTTC. Protein sequence: CASSLATTSGSLYEQYF.

The chain employs TRBV28 and TRBJ1-2, with D perhaps matching TRBD1 (6 bases). V lost 4 bases to trimming and J lost 7 bases, with 22 bases between them. The CDR3 loop spans 16 amino acids. Germline V gene sequence: CDR1 MDHEN, CDR2 SYDVKM. The CDR3, as DNA: TGTGCCAGCAGTTCCTACAGGGAGCCCAAATCAAGTGGCTACACCTTC. It encodes CASSSYREPKSSGYTF.

V is TRBV7-9 and J is TRBJ2-5, with D perhaps TRBD2 (5 bases). This CDR3 is built from 14 residues. Trimming removed 5 bases at V and 5 bases at J, with 15 bases between. In germline, CDR1 is SEHNR, CDR2 FQNEAQ (reference sequence). The CDR3, as DNA: TGTGCCAGCAGCCCAAGGCAGCGGAGGGAGACCCAGTACTTC. Its protein is CASSPRQRRETQYF.

The chain recombines TRBV6-5 with TRBJ2-7, with D perhaps TRBD1 (5 bases). Between the trimmed V and J ends, which lost 4 bases and 1 base, there was a span of 11 bases. CDR1 and CDR2 from the germline V gene are MNHEY and SVGAGI. There are 14 residues in the CDR3. The CDR3 DNA reads TGTGCCAGCAGTTGGGGCAGGTCATCCTACGAGCAGTACTTC. Translated, it gives CASSWGRSSYEQYF.

The V gene is TRBV10-1, the J gene TRBJ2-7; 7 nucleotides line up with TRBD2. The CDR3 contains 15 residues. Germline V gives CDR1 WNHNN, CDR2 SYGVQD (reference sequence). J gave up 0 bases and V 3 bases, and 5 bases lay outside the gene matches. The CDR3 region is CASSDEASGSYEQYF. For the CDR3, the DNA is TGCGCCAGCAGTGATGAGGCTAGCGGCTCCTACGAGCAGTACTTC.

The rearrangement joins TRBV28 to TRBJ2-2; no clear D gene. V lost 1 base, J lost 6 bases, and 15 bases lay in between. The CDR3 length is 16 residues. Germline CDR1 reads MDHEN; CDR2 reads SYDVKM. CDR3 sequence: CASSLYSGRTAGELFF. The DNA of the CDR3 is TGTGCCAGCAGTTTATACTCGGGCCGCACGGCCGGGGAGCTGTTTTTT.

This clone came up a few times. The chain uses TRBV10-3 and TRBJ2-2; no clear D gene. Germline V gene data show CDR1 as ENHRY and CDR2 as SYGVKD. The CDR3 consists of 12 residues. Deletions cut 3 bases from V and 5 bases from J, with 4 bases between. The CDR3 loop is CAISDDTGELFF. The DNA of the CDR3 is TGTGCCATCAGTGACGATACCGGGGAGCTGTTTTTT.

The gene calls are TRBV7-8 and TRBJ2-5; unclear D gene. Germline CDR1 SGHVS, CDR2 FQNEAQ. The V gene lost 1 base and the J gene lost 5 bases, with 2 bases spanning the gap. The CDR3 runs 11 residues. CDR3 protein: CASSLDETQYF. DNA of the CDR3: TGTGCCAGCAGCTTAGATGAGACCCAGTACTTC.

The V and J genes are TRBV9 and TRBJ2-7; D may be TRBD2 (5 bases). The V gene lost 2 bases and the J gene lost 5 bases, with 11 bases spanning the gap. From germline, CDR1 is SGDLS and CDR2 YYNGEE. The CDR3 has 13 amino acids. CDR3 region: CASSVSAWDEQYF. The CDR3 nucleotides are TGTGCCAGCAGCGTTAGCGCCTGGGACGAGCAGTACTTC. The full variable domain, with the rest looked up from reference TRBV9 and TRBJ2-7, is DSGVTQTPKHLITATGQRVTLRCSPRSGDLSVYWYQQSLDQGLQFLIQYYNGEERAKGNILERFSAQQFPDLHSELNLSSLELGDSALYFCASSVSAWDEQYFGPGTRLTVT.

The chain couples TRBV5-4 to TRBJ2-7; the D is unclear. Germline V gives CDR1 SGHNT, CDR2 YYREEE (reference sequence). The CDR3 is 14 amino acids. V was shortened by 1 base and J by 3 bases, with 11 bases between the two germline ends. CDR3 nucleotide sequence: TGTGCCAGCAGCTTGACCCCCTCAGGCTACGAGCAGTACTTC. Amino acid sequence: CASSLTPSGYEQYF.